This T cell receptor beta chain was captured by sequencing in a study of Graves' ophthalmopathy and Graves' hyperthyroidism listed by TCRdb under 2018. Turning to the overall study: Peripheral blood samples were taken at the time of initial diagnosis, before any treatment was given. To tell Graves' ophthalmopathy apart from Graves' hyperthyroidism, and to predict which patients would progress to ophthalmopathy, the study relied on TCR beta repertoire signatures. In total, approximately 130 blood samples were TCR-sequenced: 43 ophthalmopathy, some 75 hyperthyroidism and some 17 hyperthyroidism-to-ophthalmopathy patients. To explore V-J signatures that separate ophthalmopathy from hyperthyroidism, a discovery set of fewer than 110 patients was enrolled, consisting of fewer than 45 with ophthalmopathy and 55 to 65 with stable hyperthyroidism. In five or six hyperthyroidism patients, T-cell repertoires of thyroid tissue and blood were compared. Following sampling, methimazole starting at 30 mg daily was administered to hyperthyroidism patients, and high-dose intravenous methylprednisolone was administered to ophthalmopathy patients. An independent validation cohort was composed of some 18 hyperthyroidism patients and around 16 patients who later progressed from hyperthyroidism to ophthalmopathy. Broader findings and caveats from the paper: Most of the expanded thyroid clonotypes with a frequency above 0.001 were also detected in blood, and it was suggested that the thyroid immune response may be reflected by blood repertoires. In validation, the model predicted ophthalmopathy progression with about 71% sensitivity and about 73% specificity; roughly 11 predicted patients were CT-confirmed with GO in a median of 6.5 months. Ophthalmopathy was separated from stable hyperthyroidism by the 13-signature model with roughly 87% sensitivity and about 83% specificity in cross-validation and with 80%/75% in the test set. No statistical method was used to predetermine the sample size, and group allocation was not hidden from the investigators.

Remarks on this clonotype: Its antigen specificity is not known. No base quality information exists; no much larger clone differs at one position.

For repertoire sequencing, the TCR beta CDR3 regions were amplified from RNA transcripts. The first round of RT-PCR was done with HTBI primers and the Qiagen OneStep RT-PCR kit, and was followed by a second round of multiplex PCR, then size selection and purification. The libraries underwent paired-end sequencing with 100 bp reads on an Illumina HiSeq2000. Per the original workflow: SOAPnuke was used to process the reads, throwing out any read that had adapters, had uncalled bases, had a mean Phred below 15, or lacked an exact constant-primer or identifier match. COPE v1.2.5 was used to merge the high-quality paired reads. Unique nucleotide sequences were defined as clonotypes and aligned to IMGT TRB V, D and J references using MiTCR v1.1. Analysis was restricted to V-J combinations with a frequency above 0.0001, which covered 98% to 99.2% of repertoires. A TCR clonal expansion and chaos score per V-J combination was defined as the ratio of F50 clonal expansion to chaos observed in the TCRdist matrix. Features were reduced by Welch's t-statistics and random forest to around 14 V-J combinations, which fed a naive Bayes classifier. The Morisita-Horn index was used to measure how similar the thyroid and blood repertoires were. TCRdb applied fastp at Q25 and MiXCR to the public reads, then kept only in-frame beta chains. Duplicate CDR3 protein sequences are folded into a single record with the most common DNA and genes. These V and J calls are TCRdb output, not the study's own analysis. Across this sample there are some 750,000 distinct CDR3 sequences, with about 44% seen only once. The ten largest clones take up roughly 45% of the sample.

The CDR3 sequence holds 16 residues, the cysteine and phenylalanine included. Left in the record is the CDR3 DNA by itself, 48 bases read in frame from the first base. Looking up the germline V gene yields CDR1 ENHRY and CDR2 SYGVKD. Trimming costs V 3 bases and J 0 bases, and their ends lie 11 bases apart. The ophthalmopathy patients had moderately to severely active disease, with a Clinical Activity Score of 3 or higher, a NOSPECS grade of 4 or higher, and a disease duration of less than 3 months. Patients were excluded if they had other autoimmune diseases, uncontrolled infections, pregnancy or lactation. Clinical symptoms, serum thyroxine, TRAb, thyroid ultrasound and orbital computed tomography were used for diagnosis. PBMCs were isolated from 8 to 10 ml of fresh peripheral blood by Ficoll-Paque density gradient centrifugation. Trizol reagent was used to extract the total RNA, and its quality was then checked on an Agilent 2100 Bioanalyzer.

The sequenced sample was peripheral blood. The origin of this receptor is an adult man with Graves' ophthalmopathy. The chain employs TRBV10-3 and TRBJ1-4, with the D gene uncertain. The nucleotide sequence is TGTGCCATCAGTGAAGGCCACCGCGCAACTAATGAAAAACTGTTTTTT. It specifies CAISEGHRATNEKLFF.